Shown below are 21 T cell receptor beta chains from a single sample sequenced in a study of T cells in Graves' hyperthyroidism and ophthalmopathy. Amplified regions were TCR beta CDR3 sequences from RNA transcripts. Researchers ran a first-round RT-PCR on the TCR CDR3 using the HTBI primer set. TCRdb passed the multiplex PCR reads through MiXCR, listing each CDR3 protein once. The repertoire holds under 400,000 distinct CDR3 sequences, 18% seen once, with 15% to 19% in the top ten. What was sequenced was blood. Source of these receptors: a woman between 35 and 50 years old with Graves' ophthalmopathy.

There are many counts of this clonotype. This chain connects TRBV27 to TRBJ1-2, with 7 bases that match TRBD1. The CDR3 spans 14 residues. J was trimmed by 4 bases and V by 4 bases; bases with no gene match: 6. Germline loops: CDR1 MNHEY, CDR2 SMNVEV (reference sequence). CDR3 loop: CASSSGQFTYGYTF. The CDR3 DNA follows: TGTGCCAGCAGTTCGGGACAGTTCACCTATGGCTACACCTTC.

Ten or more counts support this clonotype. This chain joins TRBV28 and TRBJ2-5, with a weak D call TRBD2 (6 bases). V was pared by 1 base and J by 10 bases, with 25 bases between. CDR1 MDHEN and CDR2 SYDVKM come from the germline V gene. The CDR3 has 17 amino acids. CDR3 sequence (DNA): TGTGCCAGCAGTTTATATTCTAGCGCTGGTGGATTTGGGGTCCAGTACTTC. It yields the protein CASSLYSSAGGFGVQYF.

At least ten counts were recorded for this clonotype. CDR3 DNA sequence: TGTGCCAGTACCCTCCACAGGGAGGTGGCCACTGAAGCTTTCTTT. As protein: CASTLHREVATEAFF. This chain links TRBV19 with TRBJ1-1; D perhaps matches TRBD1 (6 bases). Trimming removed 7 bases at V and 4 bases at J, with 19 bases between. Per the germline V gene, CDR1 is LNHDA and CDR2 is SQIVND (reference sequence). The CDR3 is 15 residues long.

This clonotype was counted at least ten times. V is TRBV18 and J is TRBJ2-7; D is possibly TRBD1 or TRBD2 (5 bases each). V was shortened by 4 bases and J by 6 bases, with 13 bases between the two germline ends. The CDR3 loop spans 13 amino acids. Germline V gives CDR1 KGHSH, CDR2 LQKENI. The CDR3 DNA is TGTGCCAGCTCACGGGGGAGAGTGAGCGAGCAGTACTTC. Translated: CASSRGRVSEQYF.

The sample holds many counts of this clonotype. The chain has TRBV28 and TRBJ1-1, with 9 bases aligning to TRBD1. Germline-derived CDR1 and CDR2 are MDHEN and SYDVKM. The CDR3 contains 15 residues. The J segment lost 1 base and the V segment lost 5 bases, leaving 5 bases of the junction unmatched. The DNA of the CDR3 is TGTGCCAGCAGTCCACAGGGGGCTGGGAACACTGAAGCTTTCTTT. Protein product: CASSPQGAGNTEAFF. The full variable domain, with the rest looked up from reference TRBV28 and TRBJ1-1, is DVKVTQSSRYLVKRTGEKVFLECVQDMDHENMFWYRQDPGLGLRLIYFSYDVKMKEKGDIPEGYSVSREKKERFSLILESASTNQTSMYLCASSPQGAGNTEAFFGQGTRLTVV.

This clonotype was picked up many times. This chain connects TRBV6-5 to TRBJ2-7, with 10 bases that match TRBD1. CDR3 size: 16 residues. Germline V gives CDR1 MNHEY, CDR2 SVGAGI. The V segment lost 2 bases and the J segment 5 bases; nucleotides outside the gene matches: 9. The CDR3 DNA reads TGTGCCAGCAGTTACATCCCCGGGACAGGGGCGAACGAGCAGTACTTC. It yields the protein CASSYIPGTGANEQYF.

V and J are TRBV15 and TRBJ2-5; D gene unclear. Between the trimmed V and J ends, which lost 5 bases and 5 bases, there was a span of 18 bases. The CDR3 runs 15 residues. CDR1 and CDR2 (germline): LNHNV, YYDKDF (reference sequence). DNA of the CDR3: TGTGCCACCAGCGGCCCGGGTCTATTAATGGAGACCCAGTACTTC. It codes for CATSGPGLLMETQYF.

This clonotype turned up a few times. With a much larger clone just one base away, this may be a read error. The V call is TRBV5-1, the J call TRBJ2-7; D is perhaps TRBD1 (5 bases). The germline gives CDR1 SGHRS, CDR2 YFSETQ. Trimming cost V 5 bases and J 2 bases, with 11 bases left between them. The CDR3 contains 13 residues. The CDR3 DNA follows: TGCGCCAGCAGTGGCGGCAGGGCCTACGAGCAGTACTTC. It is translated as CASSGGRAYEQYF.

This clonotype was counted ten times or more. The rearrangement links TRBV2 to TRBJ1-5; 7 positions match TRBD1. The CDR3 consists of 14 residues. With 6 bases clipped from V and 6 bases from J, the junction kept 8 bases outside the gene matches. Germline V gene data show CDR1 as SNHLY and CDR2 as FYNNEI. In DNA, the CDR3 is TGTGCCAGCAGGGAGCAGGGGGACGGTCAGCCCCAGCATTTT. Encoded protein: CASREQGDGQPQHF.

Ten or more counts support this clonotype. This chain's CDR3 is CAWSTGNQPQHF. In DNA form, the CDR3 reads TGTGCCTGGAGTACTGGTAATCAGCCCCAGCATTTT. The rearrangement joins TRBV30 to TRBJ1-5, with D uncertain. Trimming stripped 2 bases from V and 4 bases from J, with 6 bases between. Per the germline V gene, CDR1 is GTSNPN and CDR2 is SVGIG (reference sequence). The CDR3 loop spans 12 amino acids. Full variable domain (remainder filled in from reference TRBV30 and TRBJ1-5): SQTIHQWPATLVQPVGSPLSLECTVEGTSNPNLYWYRQAAGRGLQLLFYSVGIGQISSEVPQNLSASRPQDRQFILSSKKLLLSDSGFYLCAWSTGNQPQHFGDGTRLSIL.

This clonotype has at least ten counts. The chain links TRBV20-1 to TRBJ1-2; D not resolved. Looked up from germline, CDR1 is DFQATT and CDR2 is SNEGSKA (reference sequence). V dropped 6 bases and J dropped 7 bases, with 12 bases sitting between them. The CDR3 covers 11 residues. In nucleotides, the CDR3 is TGCAGTGCCCCCTCGGTTGGTGGCTACACCTTC. Translated: CSAPSVGGYTF.

In this sample, this clonotype turned up many times. The genes are TRBV12-3 or TRBV12-4 and TRBJ1-5; weak D call: TRBD1 (6 bases). Trimming removed 3 bases at V and 7 bases at J, with 16 bases between. This CDR3 spans 15 amino acids. CDR3: CASSFWGQDSQPQHF. The CDR3 region has the DNA TGTGCCAGCAGTTTTTGGGGGCAGGATAGCCAGCCCCAGCATTTT.

This clonotype was observed at least ten times. The chain employs TRBV28 and TRBJ2-2; the D gene could be TRBD1 or TRBD2 (5 bases each). The germline V gene has CDR1 MDHEN and CDR2 SYDVKM. Trimming stripped 2 bases from V and 7 bases from J, with 23 bases between. The CDR3 spans 18 residues. DNA of the CDR3: TGTGCCAGCAGTTTAAGGGGCCCCCGGGGACCAGGTTTCGGGGAGCTGTTTTTT. Protein sequence: CASSLRGPRGPGFGELFF.

This clonotype has a count of ten or more. The chain combines TRBV20-1 with TRBJ2-7; D perhaps matches TRBD2 (5 bases). The CDR3 spans 13 residues. Germline loops: CDR1 DFQATT, CDR2 SNEGSKA (reference sequence). The V end lost 1 base, the J end lost 3 bases, and 10 bases lay between the germline ends. The CDR3: CSARGERDYEQYF. The CDR3 DNA follows: TGCAGTGCTAGAGGTGAACGGGACTACGAGCAGTACTTC.

This clonotype was seen repeatedly, ten times or more. V usage is TRBV20-1 and J usage is TRBJ1-1; a weak D match, TRBD1 (5 bases). V lost 2 bases and J 1 base, leaving 14 bases between the germline ends. Germline V gene sequence: CDR1 DFQATT, CDR2 SNEGSKA (reference sequence). CDR3 length equals 15 residues. As DNA, the CDR3 is TGCAGTGCTAGACAGGGTGGGGGAGAGAACACTGAAGCTTTCTTT. Residues: CSARQGGGENTEAFF.

This clonotype was found many times. The genes are TRBV28 and TRBJ2-3; 7 nucleotides align to TRBD1. The V segment lost 4 bases and the J segment 1 base; nucleotides outside the gene matches: 5. The germline V gene encodes CDR1 MDHEN and CDR2 SYDVKM. CDR3 length equals 15 residues. CDR3 in DNA: TGTGCCAGCAGTTCGACAGGGATTGGCACAGATACGCAGTATTTT. It is translated as CASSSTGIGTDTQYF.

There are a few counts of this clonotype. This chain uses TRBV6-5 with TRBJ2-5; TRBD2 agrees at 8 bases. Germline values: CDR1 MNHEY, CDR2 SVGAGI. The CDR3 extends over 13 amino acids. With 4 bases clipped from V and 4 bases from J, the junction kept 2 bases outside the gene matches. The CDR3 sequence is CASSSGGRETQYF. The CDR3 coding sequence is TGTGCCAGCAGTTCGGGGGGGCGAGAGACCCAGTACTTC.

There are many counts of this clonotype. The CDR3: CSARRGGSLTGELFF. In nucleotides, the CDR3 is TGCAGTGCTAGGAGGGGTGGGAGCCTCACCGGGGAGCTGTTTTTT. The chain joins TRBV20-1 to TRBJ2-2, with D possibly being TRBD1 or TRBD2 (5 bases each). Trimming took off 3 bases at V and 4 bases at J, with 15 bases between the two ends. Germline V lookup: CDR1 DFQATT, CDR2 SNEGSKA (reference sequence). The CDR3 has 15 amino acids.

As concerns this clonotype: The germline gene is not matched at one end of the junction; a read error may be the cause. J is TRBJ1-1 and V is TRBV11-2; TRBD1 aligns across 7 bases. There are 14 residues in the CDR3. Per germline, CDR1 SGHAT and CDR2 FQNNGV. The CDR3 DNA follows: TGTGCCAGCAGCTTAGTACAGGGGAGGACTGAAGCTTCCTTT. Translated, it gives CASSLVQGRTEASF.

The chain combines TRBV25-1 with TRBJ2-2; TRBD2 aligns across 12 bases. V lost 8 bases, J lost 6 bases, and 22 bases stayed unmatched. CDR3 size: 20 residues. Germline assignment: CDR1 MGHDK and CDR2 SYGVNS. The CDR3 nucleotides are TGTGCCAGCGGAACCTGGGGGGACAGAAGGACTAGCGGGGCCGCCGGGGAGCTGTTTTTT. It is translated as CASGTWGDRRTSGAAGELFF.

This clonotype was counted ten times or more. This rearrangement joins TRBV27 to TRBJ1-6, with TRBD1 matching over 9 bases. This CDR3 region has 15 residues. Germline lookup yields CDR1 MNHEY and CDR2 SMNVEV (reference sequence). The V and J ends lost 5 bases and 6 bases, in that order; junction bases with no gene match: 5. The CDR3 DNA follows: TGTGCCAGCAGTCCCCGGACAGGGGTTAATTCACCCCTCCACTTT. Translation: CASSPRTGVNSPLHF.